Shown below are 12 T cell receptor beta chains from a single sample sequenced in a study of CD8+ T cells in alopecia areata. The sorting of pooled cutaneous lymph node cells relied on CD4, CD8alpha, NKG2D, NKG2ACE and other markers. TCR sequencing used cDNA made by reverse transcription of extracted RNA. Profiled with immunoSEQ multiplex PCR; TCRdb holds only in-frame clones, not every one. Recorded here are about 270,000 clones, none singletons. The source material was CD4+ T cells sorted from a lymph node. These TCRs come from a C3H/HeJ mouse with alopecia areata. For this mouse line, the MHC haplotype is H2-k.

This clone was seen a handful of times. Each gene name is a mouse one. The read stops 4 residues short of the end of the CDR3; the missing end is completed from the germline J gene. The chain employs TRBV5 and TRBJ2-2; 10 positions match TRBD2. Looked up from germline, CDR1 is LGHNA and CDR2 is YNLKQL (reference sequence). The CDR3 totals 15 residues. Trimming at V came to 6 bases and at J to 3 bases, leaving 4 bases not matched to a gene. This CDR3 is CASRRTGGDTGQLYF. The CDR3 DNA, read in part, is TGTGCCAGCAGGCGGACTGGGGGAGACACCGGG.

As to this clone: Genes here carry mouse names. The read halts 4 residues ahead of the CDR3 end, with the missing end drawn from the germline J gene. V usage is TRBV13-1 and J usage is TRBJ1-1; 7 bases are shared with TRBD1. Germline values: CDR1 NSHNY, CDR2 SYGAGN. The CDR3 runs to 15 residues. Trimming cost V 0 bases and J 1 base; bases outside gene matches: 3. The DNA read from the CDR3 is TGTGCCAGCAGTGATGCTTGGACAGGGAACACA. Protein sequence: CASSDAWTGNT. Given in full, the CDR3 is CASSDAWTGNTEVFF.

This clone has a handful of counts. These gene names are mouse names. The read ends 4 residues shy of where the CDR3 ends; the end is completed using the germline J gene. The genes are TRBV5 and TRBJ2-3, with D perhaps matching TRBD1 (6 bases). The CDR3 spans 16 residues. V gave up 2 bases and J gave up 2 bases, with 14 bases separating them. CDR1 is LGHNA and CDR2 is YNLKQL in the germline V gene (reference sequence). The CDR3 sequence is CASSQTQGLNAETLYF. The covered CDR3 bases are TGTGCCAGCAGCCAAACCCAGGGGCTTAATGCAGAA.

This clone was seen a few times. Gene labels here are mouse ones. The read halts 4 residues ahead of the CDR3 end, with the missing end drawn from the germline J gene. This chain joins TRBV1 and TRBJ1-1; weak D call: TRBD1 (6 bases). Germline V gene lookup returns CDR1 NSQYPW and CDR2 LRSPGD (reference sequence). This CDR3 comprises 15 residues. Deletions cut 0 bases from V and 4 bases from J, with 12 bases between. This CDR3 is CTCSADPGVGTEVFF. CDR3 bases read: TGCACCTGCAGTGCAGATCCAGGGGTTGGCACA.

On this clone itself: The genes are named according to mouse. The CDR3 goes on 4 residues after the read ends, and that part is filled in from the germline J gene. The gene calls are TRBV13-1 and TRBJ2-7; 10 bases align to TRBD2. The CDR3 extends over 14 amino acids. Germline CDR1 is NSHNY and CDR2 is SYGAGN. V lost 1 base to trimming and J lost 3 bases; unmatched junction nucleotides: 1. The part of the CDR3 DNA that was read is TGTGCCAGCAGTGATACTGGGGGGGTCTAT. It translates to CASSDTGGVY. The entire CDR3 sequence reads CASSDTGGVYEQYF.

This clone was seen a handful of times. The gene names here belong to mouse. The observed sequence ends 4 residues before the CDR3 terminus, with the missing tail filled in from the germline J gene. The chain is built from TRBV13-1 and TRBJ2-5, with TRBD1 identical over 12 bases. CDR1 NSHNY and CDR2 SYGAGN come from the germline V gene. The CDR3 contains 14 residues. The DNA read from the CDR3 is TGTGCCAGCAGTGTGGGACAGGGGGCTGAC. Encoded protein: CASSVGQGAD. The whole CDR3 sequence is CASSVGQGADTQYF.

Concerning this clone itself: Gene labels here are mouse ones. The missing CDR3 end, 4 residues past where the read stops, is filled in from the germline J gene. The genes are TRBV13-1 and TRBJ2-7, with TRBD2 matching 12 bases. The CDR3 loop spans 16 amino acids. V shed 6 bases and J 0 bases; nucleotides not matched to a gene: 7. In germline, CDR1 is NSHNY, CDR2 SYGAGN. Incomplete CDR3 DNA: TGTGCCAGCACCGGGACTGGGGGGCAGCCCTCCTAT. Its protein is CASTGTGGQPSY. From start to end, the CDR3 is CASTGTGGQPSYEQYF.

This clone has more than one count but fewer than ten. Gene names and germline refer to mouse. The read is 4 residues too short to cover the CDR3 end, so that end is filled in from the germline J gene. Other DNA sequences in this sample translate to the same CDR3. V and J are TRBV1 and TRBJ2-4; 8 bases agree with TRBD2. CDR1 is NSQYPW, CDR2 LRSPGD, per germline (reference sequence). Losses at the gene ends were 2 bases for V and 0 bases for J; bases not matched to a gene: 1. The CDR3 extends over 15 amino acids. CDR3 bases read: TGCACCTGCAGTGCAACTGGGGGTAGTCAAAAC. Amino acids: CTCSATGGSQN. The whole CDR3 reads CTCSATGGSQNTLYF.

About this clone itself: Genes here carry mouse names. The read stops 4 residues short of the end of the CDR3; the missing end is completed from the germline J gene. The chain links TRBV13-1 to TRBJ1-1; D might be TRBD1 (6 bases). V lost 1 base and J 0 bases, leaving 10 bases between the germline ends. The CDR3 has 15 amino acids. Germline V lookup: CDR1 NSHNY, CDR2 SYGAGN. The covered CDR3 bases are TGTGCCAGCAGTGATCCGGGACAAGCAAACACA. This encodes CASSDPGQANT. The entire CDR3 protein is CASSDPGQANTEVFF.

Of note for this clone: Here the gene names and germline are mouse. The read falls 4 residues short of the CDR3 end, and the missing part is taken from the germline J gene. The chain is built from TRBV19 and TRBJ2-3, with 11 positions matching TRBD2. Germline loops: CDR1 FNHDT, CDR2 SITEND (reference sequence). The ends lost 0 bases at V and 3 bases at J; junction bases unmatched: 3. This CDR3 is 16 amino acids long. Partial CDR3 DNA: TGTGCCAGCAGTATAGAACTGGGGGGGCGCGCAGAA. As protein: CASSIELGGRAE. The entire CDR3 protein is CASSIELGGRAETLYF.

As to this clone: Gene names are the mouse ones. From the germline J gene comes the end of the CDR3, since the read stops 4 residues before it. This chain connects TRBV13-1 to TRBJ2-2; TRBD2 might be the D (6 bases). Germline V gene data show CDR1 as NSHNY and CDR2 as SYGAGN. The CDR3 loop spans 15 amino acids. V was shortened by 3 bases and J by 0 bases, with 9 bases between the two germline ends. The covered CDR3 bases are TGTGCCAGCAGTGGACTGGCAACAAACACCGGG. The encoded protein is CASSGLATNTG. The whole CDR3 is CASSGLATNTGQLYF.

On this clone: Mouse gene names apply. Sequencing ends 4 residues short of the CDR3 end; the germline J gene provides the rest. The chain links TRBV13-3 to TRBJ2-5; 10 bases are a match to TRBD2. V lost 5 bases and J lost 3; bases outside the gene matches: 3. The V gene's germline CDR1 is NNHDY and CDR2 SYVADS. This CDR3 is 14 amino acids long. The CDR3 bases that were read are TGTGCCAGCAGGGAACTGGGGGGGCAAGAC. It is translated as CASRELGGQD. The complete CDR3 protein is CASRELGGQDTQYF.